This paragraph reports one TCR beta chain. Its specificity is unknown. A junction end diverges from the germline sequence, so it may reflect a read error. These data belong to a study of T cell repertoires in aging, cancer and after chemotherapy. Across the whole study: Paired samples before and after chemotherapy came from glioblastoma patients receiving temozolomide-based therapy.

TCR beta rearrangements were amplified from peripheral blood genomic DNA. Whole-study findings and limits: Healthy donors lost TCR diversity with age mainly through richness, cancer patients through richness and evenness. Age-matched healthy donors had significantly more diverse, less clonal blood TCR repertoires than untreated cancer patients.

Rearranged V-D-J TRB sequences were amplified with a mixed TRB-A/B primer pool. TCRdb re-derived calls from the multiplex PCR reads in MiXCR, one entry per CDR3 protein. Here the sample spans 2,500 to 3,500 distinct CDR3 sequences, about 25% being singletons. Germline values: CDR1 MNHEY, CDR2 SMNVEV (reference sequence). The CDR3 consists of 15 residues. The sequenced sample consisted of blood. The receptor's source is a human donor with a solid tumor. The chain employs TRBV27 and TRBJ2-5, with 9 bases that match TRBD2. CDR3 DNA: TGTGCCAGCAGTTTGGCGGGAGGGGCACAAGAGACCCAGAACTTC. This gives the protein CASSLAGGAQETQNF.